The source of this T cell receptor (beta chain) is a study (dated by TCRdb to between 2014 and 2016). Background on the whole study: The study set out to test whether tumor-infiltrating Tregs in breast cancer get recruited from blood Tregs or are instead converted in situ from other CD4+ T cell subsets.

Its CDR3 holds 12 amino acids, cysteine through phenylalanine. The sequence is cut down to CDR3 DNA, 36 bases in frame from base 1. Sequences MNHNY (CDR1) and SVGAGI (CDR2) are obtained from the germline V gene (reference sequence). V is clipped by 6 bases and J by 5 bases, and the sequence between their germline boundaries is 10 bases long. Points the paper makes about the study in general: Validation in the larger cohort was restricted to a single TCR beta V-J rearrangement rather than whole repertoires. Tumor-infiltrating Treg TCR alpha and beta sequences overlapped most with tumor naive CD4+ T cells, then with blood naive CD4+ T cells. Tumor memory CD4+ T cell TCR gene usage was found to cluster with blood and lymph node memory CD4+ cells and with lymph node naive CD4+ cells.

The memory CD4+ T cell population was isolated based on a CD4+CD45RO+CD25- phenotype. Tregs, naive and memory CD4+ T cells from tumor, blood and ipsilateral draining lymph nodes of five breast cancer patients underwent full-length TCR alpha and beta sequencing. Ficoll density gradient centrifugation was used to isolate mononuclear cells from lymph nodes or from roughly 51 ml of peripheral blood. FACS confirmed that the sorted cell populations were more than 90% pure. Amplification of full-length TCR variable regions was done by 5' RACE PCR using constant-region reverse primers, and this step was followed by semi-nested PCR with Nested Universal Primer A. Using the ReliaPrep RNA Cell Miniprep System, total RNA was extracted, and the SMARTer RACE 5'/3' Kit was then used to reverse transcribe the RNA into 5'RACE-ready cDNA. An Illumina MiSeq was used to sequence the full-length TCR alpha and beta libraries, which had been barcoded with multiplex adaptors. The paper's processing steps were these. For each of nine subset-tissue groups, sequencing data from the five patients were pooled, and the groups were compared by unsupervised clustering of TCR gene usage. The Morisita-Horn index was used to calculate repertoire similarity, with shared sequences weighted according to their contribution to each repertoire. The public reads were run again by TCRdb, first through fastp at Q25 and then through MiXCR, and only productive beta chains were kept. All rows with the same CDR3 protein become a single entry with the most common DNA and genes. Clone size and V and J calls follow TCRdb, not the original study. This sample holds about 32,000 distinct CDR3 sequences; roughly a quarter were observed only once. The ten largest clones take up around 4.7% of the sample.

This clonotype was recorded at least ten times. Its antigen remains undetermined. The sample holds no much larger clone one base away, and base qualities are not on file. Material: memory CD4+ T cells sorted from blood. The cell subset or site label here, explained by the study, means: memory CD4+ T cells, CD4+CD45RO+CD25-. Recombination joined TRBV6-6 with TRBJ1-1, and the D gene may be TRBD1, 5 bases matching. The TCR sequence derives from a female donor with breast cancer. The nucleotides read TGTGCCAGCAGCCTAGGGGTGACTGAAGCTTTCTTT. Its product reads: CASSLGVTEAFF.